This record looks at one TCR beta chain sequence and its context. As originally analysed: From reference gene primer amplification, estimates of nucleated cell counts were derived. The data were produced by immunoSEQ multiplex PCR, yet TCRdb's version contains in-frame clones alone and is incomplete. The D gene and trimming were derived from the DNA, and the V and J assignments and clone size from that table. The data contain some 280,000 clones, about 91% of them seen just once; the ten biggest clones take up approximately 12%. The CDR3 is made up of 14 amino acids. Looked up from germline, CDR1 is ENHRY and CDR2 is SYGVKD. V was shortened by 2 bases and J by 2 bases, with 9 bases between the two germline ends. This entry belongs to a study of blood T cell repertoires in COVID-19. Study-wide background: Italy, Spain and the United States were the sources of the convalescent and acute COVID-19 samples. T cells, B-cell-depleted T cells, or PBMCs supplied cDNA or gDNA.

Sequencing input: peripheral blood. This chain links TRBV10-3 with TRBJ2-5, with a possible D match to TRBD2 (5 bases). The source of this sequence is a woman aged 55-69 years with acute or convalescent COVID-19. The CDR3 DNA sequence: TGTGCCATCAGTGAGAGCGGCCAACAAGAGACCCAGTACTTC. As protein: CAISESGQQETQYF.